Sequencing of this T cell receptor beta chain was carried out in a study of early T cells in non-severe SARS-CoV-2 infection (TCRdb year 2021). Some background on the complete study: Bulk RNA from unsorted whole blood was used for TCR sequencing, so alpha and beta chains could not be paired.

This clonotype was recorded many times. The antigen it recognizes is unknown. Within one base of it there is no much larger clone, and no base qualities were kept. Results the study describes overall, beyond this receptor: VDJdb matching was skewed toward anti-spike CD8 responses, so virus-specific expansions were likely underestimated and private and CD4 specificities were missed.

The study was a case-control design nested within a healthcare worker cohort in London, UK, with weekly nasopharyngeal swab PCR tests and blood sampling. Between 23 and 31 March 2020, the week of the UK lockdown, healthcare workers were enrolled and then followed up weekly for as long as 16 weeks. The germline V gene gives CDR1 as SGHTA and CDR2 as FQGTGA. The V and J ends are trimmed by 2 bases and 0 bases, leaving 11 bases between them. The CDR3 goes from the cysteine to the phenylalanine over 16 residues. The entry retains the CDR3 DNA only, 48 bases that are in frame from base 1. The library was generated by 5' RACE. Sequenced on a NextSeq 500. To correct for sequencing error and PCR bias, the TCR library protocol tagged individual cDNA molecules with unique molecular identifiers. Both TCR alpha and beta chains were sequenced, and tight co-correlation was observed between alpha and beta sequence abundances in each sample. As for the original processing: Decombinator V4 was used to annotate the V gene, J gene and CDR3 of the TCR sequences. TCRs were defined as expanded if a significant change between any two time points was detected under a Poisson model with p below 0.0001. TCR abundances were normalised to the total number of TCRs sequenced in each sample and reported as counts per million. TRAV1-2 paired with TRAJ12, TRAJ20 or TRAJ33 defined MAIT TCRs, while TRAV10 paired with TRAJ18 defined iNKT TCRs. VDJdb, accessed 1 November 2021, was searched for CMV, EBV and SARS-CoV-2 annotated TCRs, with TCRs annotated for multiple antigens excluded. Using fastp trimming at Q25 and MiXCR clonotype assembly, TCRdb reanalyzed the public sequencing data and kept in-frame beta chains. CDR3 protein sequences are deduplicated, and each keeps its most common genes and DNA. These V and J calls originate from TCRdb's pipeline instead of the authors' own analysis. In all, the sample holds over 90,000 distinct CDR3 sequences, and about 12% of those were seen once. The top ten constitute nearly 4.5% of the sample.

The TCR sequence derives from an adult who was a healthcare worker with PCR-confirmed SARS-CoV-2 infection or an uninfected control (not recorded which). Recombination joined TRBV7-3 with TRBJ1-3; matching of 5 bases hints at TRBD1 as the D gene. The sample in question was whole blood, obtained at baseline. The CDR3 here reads CASSLGGPSSGNTIYF. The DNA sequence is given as TGTGCCAGCAGCTTAGGGGGACCGAGCTCTGGAAACACCATATATTTT.